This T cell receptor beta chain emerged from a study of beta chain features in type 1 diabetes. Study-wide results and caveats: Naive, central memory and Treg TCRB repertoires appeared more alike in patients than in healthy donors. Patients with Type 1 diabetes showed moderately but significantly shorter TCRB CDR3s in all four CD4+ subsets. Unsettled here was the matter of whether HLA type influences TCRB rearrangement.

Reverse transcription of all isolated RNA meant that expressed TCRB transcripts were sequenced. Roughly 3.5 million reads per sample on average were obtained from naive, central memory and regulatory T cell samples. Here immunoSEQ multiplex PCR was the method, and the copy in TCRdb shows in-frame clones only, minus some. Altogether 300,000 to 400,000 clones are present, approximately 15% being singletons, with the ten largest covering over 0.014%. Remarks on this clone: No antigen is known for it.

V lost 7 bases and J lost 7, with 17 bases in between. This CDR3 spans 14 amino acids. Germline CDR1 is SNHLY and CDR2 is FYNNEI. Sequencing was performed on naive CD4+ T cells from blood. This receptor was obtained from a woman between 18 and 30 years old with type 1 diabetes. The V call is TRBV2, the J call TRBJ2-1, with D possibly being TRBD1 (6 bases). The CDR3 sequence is CASNPQGSRNEQFF. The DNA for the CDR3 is TGTGCCAGCAACCCCCAGGGGTCGAGGAATGAGCAGTTCTTC.